This T cell receptor beta chain is drawn from a study of molecular identifiers for immune sequencing clone quantification. Study-wide results and caveats: Detecting spiked Jurkat TCR RNA from one cell among 950,000 to 1,000,000 naive cells was reportedly possible.

Germline V gene lookup returns CDR1 SEHNR and CDR2 FQNEAQ (reference sequence). The CDR3 is 14 residues long. Trimming removed 3 bases at V and 2 bases at J, with 9 bases between. The bulk TCR libraries were made with methods described before and with listed TCR primers. TCRdb fed the PCR reads into MiXCR, producing one record per CDR3 protein. The table has 75,000 to 95,000 distinct CDR3 sequences, around a quarter seen once. Ten or more counts support this clonotype. What it recognizes is unknown. The receptor comes from a human donor in good health. Some libraries in this study had Jurkat cell RNA spiked in. Sequenced sample: naive CD8+ T cells from blood, with Jurkat cell RNA spiked in. Subset here: FACS-sorted CD8+CD4-CCR7+CD45RA+ naive T cells. The J gene is TRBJ2-3, the V gene TRBV7-9, with a tentative D call TRBD2 (6 bases). In nucleotides, the CDR3 is TGTGCCAGCAGCTTTCAGGGACTCACAGATACGCAGTATTTT. This gives the protein CASSFQGLTDTQYF.